Listed below are T cell receptor beta chains from one sample, sequenced in a study of T cell responses to AZD1222 COVID-19 vaccine. The protocol was immunoSEQ multiplex PCR, while the TCRdb copy is restricted to in-frame clones and leaves out a portion. The sample lists roughly 140,000 clones, more than 70% occurring once. The sequencing here drew on peripheral blood, taken on day 0 of MenACWY control vaccination. The origin of the receptors is an adult in good health. Both conserved end residues are part of each CDR3. A D gene is named only where the DNA matches it firmly. Size is omitted from some rows. Given values are once, few, many or a class for expanded clones.

cdr3_aa cdr3_nt v_call d_call j_call cdr3_length clone_size
CASSRDQAGEQYF TGTGCCAGCAGTCGAGACCAAGCGGGTGAGCAGTACTTC TRBV12-3/TRBV12-4 . TRBJ2-7 13 .
CASSFFELAGGQTYNEQFF TGTGCCAGCAGCTTTTTTGAGCTAGCGGGGGGGCAAACCTACAATGAGCAGTTCTTC TRBV7-2 TRBD2 TRBJ2-1 19 .
CASSEKRETLVYGYTF TGTGCCAGCAGTGAAAAGAGAGAGACTCTGGTCTATGGCTACACCTTC TRBV2 . TRBJ1-2 16 few
CASSLDRPANEQFF TGTGCCAGCAGTTTGGACCGCCCGGCTAATGAGCAGTTCTTC TRBV6-2/TRBV6-3 . TRBJ2-1 14 few
CASSFGGSDSLLRGYTF TGTGCCAGCAGTTTTGGAGGGTCGGACAGCCTCCTTCGTGGCTACACCTTC TRBV28 . TRBJ1-2 17 .
CASSFSDSSTYGYTF TGTGCCAGCAGTTTCTCCGACAGCTCTACATATGGCTACACCTTC TRBV6-5 . TRBJ1-2 15 .
CASSFGTSYEQYF TGTGCCAGCAGCTTTGGTACGAGCTACGAGCAGTACTTC TRBV5-4 . TRBJ2-7 13 few
CASSEALSIRGYTF TGTGCCAGCAGTGAAGCGCTCAGCATTCGTGGCTACACCTTC TRBV6-1 . TRBJ1-2 14 .
CATSDSTEGNTIYF TGTGCCACCAGTGATTCGACAGAAGGAAACACCATATATTTT TRBV24-1 . TRBJ1-3 14 few
CASSTPGEQPQHF TGTGCCAGCAGTACACCAGGGGAGCAGCCCCAGCATTTT TRBV27 . TRBJ1-5 13 .
CASSPLRTFGYTF TGTGCCAGCAGCCCTCTGAGGACCTTTGGCTACACCTTC TRBV14 . TRBJ1-2 13 .
CASSRQGSNTEAFF TGTGCCAGCAGTCGTCAGGGATCGAACACTGAAGCTTTCTTT TRBV6-6 . TRBJ1-1 14 .
CASSQTPGTFYNEQFF TGCGCCAGCAGCCAAACACCGGGGACCTTCTACAATGAGCAGTTCTTC TRBV4-3 . TRBJ2-1 16 .
CASSPGRSDTQYF TGTGCCAGCAGTCCGGGACGCTCAGATACGCAGTATTTT TRBV28 . TRBJ2-3 13 .
CASSLYRQGVTYEQYF TGTGCCAGCAGCTTATATAGACAGGGGGTTACCTACGAGCAGTACTTC TRBV7-9 TRBD1 TRBJ2-7 16 .
CASSLAGMNTEAFF TGTGCCAGCAGCTTGGCCGGGATGAACACTGAAGCTTTCTTT TRBV5-5 . TRBJ1-1 14 once
CASSPEGGLINEKLFF TGCGCCAGCAGCCCCGAAGGAGGACTGATTAATGAAAAACTGTTTTTT TRBV4-1 . TRBJ1-4 16 .
CSAGGQGNTEAFF TGCAGCGCCGGCGGTCAGGGGAACACTGAAGCTTTCTTT TRBV29-1 . TRBJ1-1 13 .
CSVPYNEQFF TGCAGTGTTCCATACAATGAGCAGTTCTTC TRBV20-1 . TRBJ2-1 10 .
CASSQDPLTPNQPQHF TGTGCCAGCAGCCAAGATCCGTTGACCCCCAATCAGCCCCAGCATTTT TRBV4-2 . TRBJ1-5 16 .
CASSRLAWQFF TGTGCCAGCAGCCGACTAGCCTGGCAGTTCTTC TRBV7-8 TRBD2 TRBJ2-1 11 .
CASSAPGLQETQYF TGTGCCAGCAGCGCCCCAGGACTCCAAGAGACCCAGTACTTC TRBV9 . TRBJ2-5 14 few
CASKYDTEAFF TGTGCCAGCAAATACGACACTGAAGCTTTCTTT TRBV2 . TRBJ1-1 11 .
CASTWDRSYGYTF TGCGCCAGCACCTGGGACAGGAGCTATGGCTACACCTTC TRBV10-2 TRBD1 TRBJ1-2 13 .
CASSTSGEWLLEAFF TGTGCCAGCTCCACCTCGGGGGAATGGTTACTTGAAGCTTTCTTT TRBV18 . TRBJ1-1 15 .
CASSYGCTGGSYEQYF TGTGCCAGCAGTTACGGGTGCACGGGAGGGTCCTACGAGCAGTACTTC TRBV6-6 TRBD2 TRBJ2-7 16 .